The rows below give T cell receptor beta chains drawn from one sample of a study of blood T cell repertoires in COVID-19. The protocol was immunoSEQ multiplex PCR, while the TCRdb copy is restricted to in-frame clones and leaves out a portion. Of approximately 530,000 clones in the sample, roughly nine tenths were seen once. What was sequenced was peripheral blood. These receptors were collected from a woman between 50 and 59 years old with COVID-19, enrolled during active disease. Both conserved end residues are part of each CDR3. Each record gives: D gene, V gene, clone size, J gene, CDR3 protein, CDR3 DNA. A D gene is named only where the DNA matches it firmly. Rows may omit the clone size; those that give it use once, few, many or a size class.

>TRBD2|TRBV29-1|NA|TRBJ2-7
CSATVSSSRGGLFYEQYF
TGCAGCGCAACGGTATCTAGCAGCCGGGGGGGCCTCTTCTACGAGCAGTACTTC
>TRBD1|TRBV24-1|NA|TRBJ2-2
CATSDPELGGVNSKLFF
TGTGCCACCAGTGATCCCGAACTAGGGGGCGTTAATTCGAAGCTGTTTTTT
>NA|TRBV24-1|NA|TRBJ2-2
CATRMTGNTGELFF
TGTGCCACCAGGATGACAGGAAACACCGGGGAGCTGTTTTTT
>NA|TRBV7-2|NA|TRBJ1-3
CASSPRGSGNTIYF
TGTGCCAGCAGCCCCAGGGGCTCTGGAAACACCATATATTTT
>NA|TRBV2|NA|TRBJ2-3
CATPQTTTADTQYF
TGTGCCACTCCCCAGACAACCACAGCAGATACGCAGTATTTT
>NA|TRBV7-9|NA|TRBJ1-1
CASSSSVTEAFF
TGTGCCAGCAGCTCCAGTGTAACTGAAGCTTTCTTT
>NA|TRBV18|NA|TRBJ1-2
CASSPSESQSLRGYTF
TGTGCCAGCTCACCGAGCGAATCGCAGTCCTTAAGGGGCTACACCTTC
>TRBD2|TRBV30|NA|TRBJ2-3
CAWNGLAGGMEDTQYF
TGTGCCTGGAATGGACTAGCGGGGGGGATGGAGGATACGCAGTATTTT
>NA|TRBV19|few|TRBJ1-2
CASKQGRGYGYTF
TGTGCCAGTAAACAGGGAAGGGGCTATGGCTACACCTTC
>NA|TRBV15|NA|TRBJ1-3
CATSRDRGVSGNTIYF
TGTGCCACCAGCAGAGATCGGGGAGTCTCTGGAAACACCATATATTTT
>NA|TRBV2|NA|TRBJ2-3
CASRRRVDTQYF
TGTGCCAGCAGGAGGAGGGTGGATACGCAGTATTTT
>NA|TRBV19|few|TRBJ1-2
CASSIDNGYTF
TGTGCCAGTAGTATTGACAATGGCTACACCTTC
>TRBD1|TRBV6-5|NA|TRBJ1-1
CASSSPRQGSTEAFF
TGTGCCAGCAGTTCCCCTCGACAGGGTAGCACTGAAGCTTTCTTT
>NA|TRBV30|NA|TRBJ1-1
CAYHIRDIGTEAFF
TGTGCCTACCACATCCGGGACATTGGCACTGAAGCTTTCTTT
>TRBD1|TRBV2|NA|TRBJ1-6
CARQGAEDSPLHF
TGTGCCAGACAGGGGGCCGAGGATTCACCCCTCCACTTT
>NA|TRBV25-1|NA|TRBJ1-2
CASKRLLGGYTF
TGTGCCAGCAAACGGTTACTAGGTGGCTACACCTTC
>NA|TRBV2|NA|TRBJ2-2
CASCSRNTGELFF
TGTGCCAGTTGTAGCAGGAACACCGGGGAGCTGTTTTTT
>TRBD1|TRBV6-5|NA|TRBJ1-3
CATGTGEGNTIYF
TGTGCCACGGGGACAGGGGAGGGAAACACCATATATTTT
>TRBD2|TRBV13|NA|TRBJ2-1
CASSSTSGVHNEQFF
TGTGCCAGCAGCTCAACTAGCGGGGTCCACAATGAGCAGTTCTTC
>NA|TRBV5-1|NA|TRBJ2-7
CASSLGGPYEQYF
TGCGCCAGCAGCTTGGGGGGCCCCTACGAGCAGTACTTC
>TRBD2|TRBV6-2/TRBV6-3|once|TRBJ2-5
CASSRRASGTGTQYF
TGTGCCAGCAGCCGGCGAGCTAGCGGGACGGGGACCCAGTACTTC
>NA|TRBV30|NA|TRBJ1-2
CAHRGINYGYTF
TGTGCCCATAGGGGCATCAACTATGGCTACACCTTC
>NA|TRBV3-1/TRBV3-2|NA|TRBJ2-3
CASSLLGQSTDTQYF
TGTGCCAGCAGCCTCCTCGGACAGAGCACAGATACGCAGTATTTT
>NA|TRBV6-5|NA|TRBJ1-6
CASTGLANSPLHF
TGTGCCAGCACGGGTCTAGCTAATTCACCCCTCCACTTT
>TRBD1|TRBV5-1|NA|TRBJ1-1
CASSLVAGGLNTEAFF
TGCGCCAGCAGCTTGGTCGCAGGGGGACTCAACACTGAAGCTTTCTTT
>NA|TRBV4-1|NA|TRBJ2-5
CASMDPGYQETQYF
TGCGCCAGCATGGATCCGGGGTACCAAGAGACCCAGTACTTC
>TRBD1|TRBV6-5|NA|TRBJ2-2
CASARGQIDTGELFF
TGTGCCAGCGCTAGGGGACAGATAGACACCGGGGAGCTGTTTTTT
>TRBD1|TRBV24-1|NA|TRBJ2-2
CATSDPRQGWAGELFF
TGTGCCACCAGTGATCCGCGACAGGGGTGGGCCGGGGAGCTGTTTTTT
>TRBD2|TRBV27|NA|TRBJ2-1
CASSLGLAGGLYNEQFF
TGTGCCAGCAGTTTAGGACTAGCGGGGGGCCTCTACAATGAGCAGTTCTTC
>NA|TRBV5-5|once|TRBJ1-2
CASSLFDSLYGYTF
TGTGCCAGCAGCTTATTCGACAGCCTCTATGGCTACACCTTC
>TRBD1|TRBV18|once|TRBJ2-7
CASSPDRATSYEQYF
TGTGCCAGCTCACCAGACAGGGCGACTTCCTACGAGCAGTACTTC
>NA|TRBV5-1|NA|TRBJ2-6
CASSLQGFGANVLTF
TGCGCCAGCAGCTTACAGGGATTTGGGGCCAACGTCCTGACTTTC
>TRBD1|TRBV4-1|NA|TRBJ1-5
CASSQGYRGQLQPQHF
TGCGCCAGCAGCCAGGGGTACAGGGGCCAGCTCCAGCCCCAGCATTTT
>NA|TRBV21-1|NA|TRBJ1-5
CASSKVDLGANQPQHF
TGTGCCAGCAGCAAAGTGGACCTGGGGGCCAATCAGCCCCAGCATTTT
>TRBD1|TRBV9|NA|TRBJ1-2
CASSVGTGGQNYGYTF
TGTGCCAGCAGCGTAGGGACAGGGGGCCAGAACTATGGCTACACCTTC
>NA|TRBV6-5|NA|TRBJ2-1
CASSPRGGGNEQFF
TGTGCCAGCAGTCCGAGGGGAGGGGGCAATGAGCAGTTCTTC
>TRBD1|TRBV5-1|NA|TRBJ1-1
CASSLEQGAIRNTEAFF
TGCGCCAGCAGCTTGGAGCAGGGGGCGATTAGGAACACTGAAGCTTTCTTT
>TRBD1|TRBV19|NA|TRBJ1-5
CASSDRGRGQPQHF
TGTGCCAGTAGTGACAGGGGTAGGGGGCAGCCCCAGCATTTT
>NA|TRBV27|NA|TRBJ1-6
CASGAGSSPLHF
TGTGCCAGCGGGGCCGGCAGTTCACCCCTCCACTTT
>TRBD1|TRBV28|NA|TRBJ1-2
CASEPSVTGIYGYTF
TGTGCCAGCGAGCCATCCGTGACAGGGATCTATGGCTACACCTTC
>NA|TRBV5-1|once|TRBJ2-7
CASSLHRAGEQYF
TGCGCCAGCAGCTTACACAGGGCCGGGGAGCAGTACTTC
>NA|TRBV19|NA|TRBJ1-3
CASRSRRVNVGNTIYF
TGTGCCAGTAGGTCTCGCCGAGTGAACGTTGGAAACACCATATATTTT
>NA|TRBV18|NA|TRBJ1-6
CASSPGQPTTYNSPLHF
TGTGCCAGCTCACCCGGACAGCCAACTACTTATAATTCACCCCTCCACTTT
>NA|TRBV5-4|NA|TRBJ2-1
CASSELGTGTFEQFF
TGTGCCAGCAGCGAGCTAGGGACGGGGACTTTCGAGCAGTTCTTC
>NA|TRBV2|NA|TRBJ2-5
CASSEAGAGTQYF
TGTGCCAGCAGTGAAGCGGGGGCCGGGACCCAGTACTTC
>NA|TRBV9|NA|TRBJ2-3
CASSERPGWDTQYF
TGTGCCAGCAGCGAGAGGCCCGGTTGGGATACGCAGTATTTT
>TRBD1|TRBV6-5|NA|TRBJ1-6
CASTPDRGYSPLHF
TGTGCCAGCACCCCGGACAGGGGATACTCACCCCTCCACTTT
>NA|TRBV2|few|TRBJ2-7
CASSPGLASYEQYF
TGTGCCAGCAGCCCGGGACTGGCGTCCTACGAGCAGTACTTC
>NA|TRBV5-1|NA|TRBJ1-3
CASSLVGAINTIYF
TGCGCCAGCAGCTTGGTGGGAGCAATAAACACCATATATTTT
>TRBD2|TRBV5-1|NA|TRBJ2-3
CASSHQGLAGGASTDTQYF
TGCGCCAGCAGCCACCAGGGACTAGCGGGGGGCGCTAGCACAGATACGCAGTATTTT
>TRBD1|TRBV10-1|NA|TRBJ2-2
CASSGGTGPSNTGELFF
TGCGCCAGCAGTGGAGGGACAGGCCCCTCGAACACCGGGGAGCTGTTTTTT
>NA|TRBV12-5|NA|TRBJ1-4
CASGLVLEGVSLGKLFF
TGTGCTAGTGGTTTGGTACTCGAGGGTGTTTCTCTCGGAAAACTGTTTTTT
>NA|TRBV19|NA|TRBJ2-3
CASRPSFQGTHTDTQYF
TGTGCCAGTAGACCATCCTTCCAGGGGACACACACCGATACGCAGTATTTT
>NA|TRBV6-5|NA|TRBJ1-1
CATQGTTEAFF
TGTGCCACACAGGGTACGACTGAAGCTTTCTTT
>NA|TRBV2|few|TRBJ1-1
CASPRQLNTEAFF
TGTGCCAGCCCGAGACAGCTGAACACTGAAGCTTTCTTT
>TRBD1|TRBV28|once|TRBJ1-3
CASRPTGSGNTIYF
TGTGCCAGCAGGCCGACAGGGAGTGGAAACACCATATATTTT
>TRBD1|TRBV18|NA|TRBJ2-7
CASSLPGTGVEQYF
TGTGCCAGCTCACTTCCCGGGACAGGGGTCGAGCAGTACTTC
>TRBD2|TRBV19|NA|TRBJ2-3
CASSIALSGGAVDTQYF
TGTGCCAGTAGTATAGCTCTTAGCGGGGGGGCCGTAGATACGCAGTATTTT
>TRBD1|TRBV30|NA|TRBJ1-1
CAWSVLGQGALSDVDSEAFF
TGTGCCTGGAGTGTACTTGGACAGGGGGCCCTCAGCGACGTCGATTCTGAAGCTTTCTTT
>TRBD2|TRBV27|NA|TRBJ2-3
CASSSPTSAADTQYF
TGTGCCAGCAGTTCCCCGACTAGCGCCGCAGATACGCAGTATTTT